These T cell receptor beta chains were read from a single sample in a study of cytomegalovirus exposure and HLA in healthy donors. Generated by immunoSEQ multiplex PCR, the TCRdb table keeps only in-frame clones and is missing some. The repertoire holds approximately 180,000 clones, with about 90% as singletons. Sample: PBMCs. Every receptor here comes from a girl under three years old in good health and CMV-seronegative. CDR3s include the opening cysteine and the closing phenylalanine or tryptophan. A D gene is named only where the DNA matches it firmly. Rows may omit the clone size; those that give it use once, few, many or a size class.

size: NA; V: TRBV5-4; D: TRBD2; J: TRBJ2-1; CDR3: CASSFGGGTSNEQFF; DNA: TGTGCCAGCAGCTTCGGCGGGGGTACTTCGAATGAGCAGTTCTTC
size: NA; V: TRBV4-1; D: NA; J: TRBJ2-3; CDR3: CASSQVPIRDTQYF; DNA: TGCGCCAGCAGCCAAGTCCCGATCAGGGATACGCAGTATTTT
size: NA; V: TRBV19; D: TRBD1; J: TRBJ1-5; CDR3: CASSADRQPQHF; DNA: TGTGCCAGTAGTGCGGACAGGCAGCCCCAGCATTTT
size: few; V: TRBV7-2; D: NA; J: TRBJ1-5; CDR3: CASSSNYQPQHF; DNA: TGTGCCAGCAGCTCCAACTATCAGCCCCAGCATTTT
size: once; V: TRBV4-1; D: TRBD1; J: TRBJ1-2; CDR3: CASSHGDSAYGYTF; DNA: TGCGCCAGCAGCCATGGGGACAGTGCCTATGGCTACACCTTC
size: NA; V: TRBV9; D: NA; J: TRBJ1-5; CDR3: CASSVGGGSQPQHF; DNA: TGTGCCAGCAGCGTAGGGGGGGGGAGCCAGCCCCAGCATTTT
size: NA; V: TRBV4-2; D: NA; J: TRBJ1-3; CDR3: CASSPTGNTIYF; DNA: TGTGCCAGCAGCCCTACTGGAAACACCATATATTTT
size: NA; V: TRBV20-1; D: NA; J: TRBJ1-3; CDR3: CSAKKGDTIYF; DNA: TGCAGTGCTAAAAAGGGGGACACCATATATTTT
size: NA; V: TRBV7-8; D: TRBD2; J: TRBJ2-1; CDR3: CASSSRLAGAPNNEQFF; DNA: TGTGCCAGCAGCTCCAGACTAGCGGGAGCACCCAACAATGAGCAGTTCTTC
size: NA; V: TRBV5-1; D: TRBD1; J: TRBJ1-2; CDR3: CASSAGQAHDGYTF; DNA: TGCGCCAGCAGCGCAGGACAGGCCCACGATGGCTACACCTTC
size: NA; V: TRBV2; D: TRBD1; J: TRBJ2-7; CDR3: CASSEATGHRYEQYF; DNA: TGTGCCAGCAGTGAGGCGACAGGGCATAGGTACGAGCAGTACTTC
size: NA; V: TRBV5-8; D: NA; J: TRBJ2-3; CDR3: CASSRTHREADTQYF; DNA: TGTGCCAGCAGCCGCACCCACAGGGAAGCAGATACGCAGTATTTT
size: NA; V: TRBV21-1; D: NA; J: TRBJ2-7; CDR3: CASSKRGGLNPYEQYF; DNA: TGTGCCAGCAGCAAACGGGGGGGGCTAAACCCCTACGAGCAGTACTTC
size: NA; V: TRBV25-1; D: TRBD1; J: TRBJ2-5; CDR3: CASSDEDRAQETQYF; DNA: TGTGCCAGCAGTGACGAGGACAGGGCCCAAGAGACCCAGTACTTC
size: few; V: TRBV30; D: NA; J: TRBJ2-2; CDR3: CAWSQGTGELFF; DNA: TGTGCCTGGAGCCAGGGGACCGGGGAGCTGTTTTTT
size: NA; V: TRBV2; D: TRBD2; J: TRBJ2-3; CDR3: CASNPGLVGADTQYF; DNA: TGTGCCAGCAACCCGGGACTAGTAGGTGCAGATACGCAGTATTTT
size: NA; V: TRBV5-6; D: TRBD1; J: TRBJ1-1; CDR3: CASSPEQGQTRAFF; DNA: TGTGCCAGCAGCCCCGAACAGGGACAGACGCGAGCTTTCTTT
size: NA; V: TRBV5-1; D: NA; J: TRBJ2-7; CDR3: CASSLNVVREQYF; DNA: TGCGCCAGCAGCTTGAATGTGGTGCGCGAGCAGTACTTC
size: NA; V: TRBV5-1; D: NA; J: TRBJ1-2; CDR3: CASSLGQRANYGYTF; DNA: TGCGCCAGCAGCTTGGGACAGAGAGCAAACTATGGCTACACCTTC
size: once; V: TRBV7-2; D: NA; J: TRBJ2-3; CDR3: CASSSSGVYGTDTQYF; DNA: TGTGCCAGCAGCTCTTCGGGAGTATATGGGACAGATACGCAGTATTTT
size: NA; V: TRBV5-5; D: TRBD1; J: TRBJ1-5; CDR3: CASSRTGNQPQHF; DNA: TGTGCCAGCAGCAGGACAGGTAATCAGCCCCAGCATTTT
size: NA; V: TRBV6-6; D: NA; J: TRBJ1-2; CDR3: CASRSLADYGYTF; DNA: TGTGCCAGCAGGAGCTTGGCGGACTATGGCTACACCTTC
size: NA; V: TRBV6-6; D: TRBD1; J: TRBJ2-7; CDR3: CASSQRRQGPNYEQYF; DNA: TGTGCCAGCAGTCAACGCCGACAGGGTCCCAATTACGAGCAGTACTTC
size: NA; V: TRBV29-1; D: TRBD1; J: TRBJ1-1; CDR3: CSVQGGEVNTEAFF; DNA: TGCAGCGTTCAAGGGGGCGAGGTGAACACTGAAGCTTTCTTT